The subject of this entry is one T cell receptor (beta chain). This clonotype was picked up a small number of times. What antigen it recognizes has not been identified. No much larger clonotype is one base removed from it; base qualities were not supplied. TCRdb shows the sequencer as Illumina HiSeq 1500. The public reads were reanalyzed by TCRdb: fastp trimming at Q25, MiXCR alignment, in-frame beta chains only. Entries that share a CDR3 protein sequence are merged under the most common genes and DNA. This sample lists hundreds of thousands of distinct CDR3 sequences; around 24% were detected once. 6.5% to 10% of the sample is in the top ten clones. V was cut back by 0 bases and J by 8 bases, leaving a gap of 4 bases between them. From cysteine to phenylalanine, the CDR3 is 12 amino acids long. The entry retains the CDR3 DNA only, 36 bases that are in frame from base 1. CDR1 and CDR2, per the germline V gene, are MNHEY and SVGEGT.

The sample is drawn from a study of T cell repertoires in cytomegalovirus infection (dated by TCRdb to between 2017 and 2020). Context from the whole study: Donor HLA type was relevant to the analysis, because carriage of CMV infection together with the matching HLA type was indicated by public TCR beta signatures.

Broad study findings and their caveats: In both this cohort and an independent cohort of 352 donors, the cumulative frequency of public TCR beta family members distinguished carriers of CMV infection plus the relevant HLA type. The ex vivo response was dominated by HLA-C-restricted CMV-specific TCR beta clonotypes, which also provided the single most frequent clonotype in two of eight donors.

The TCR sequence derives from a human donor in good health (CMV status not recorded). Some clones in this sample may be carry-over from other donors' samples. The rearranged chain carries TRBV6-2 or TRBV6-3 and TRBJ2-2, with an unclear D gene assignment. The source material was CD8+ T cells from PBMCs. In nucleotides, the sequence is TGTGCCAGCAGTTACTCGATTGGGGAGCTGTTTTTT. Its protein is CASSYSIGELFF.